This T cell receptor (beta chain) derives from a study of cytomegalovirus exposure and HLA in healthy donors. With 60 Vbeta and 13 Jbeta primers, the PCR was carried out. Clones were sequenced by immunoSEQ multiplex PCR, and TCRdb holds only the in-frame ones, with some missing. The data show about 65,000 clones, 78% seen once. Losses at the gene ends were 6 bases for V and 2 bases for J; bases not matched to a gene: 7. Per germline, CDR1 LNHNV and CDR2 YYDKDF (reference sequence). The CDR3 runs 15 residues. V and J are TRBV15 and TRBJ2-3, with 8 bases that match TRBD2. The sequence was collected from a girl between 5 and 17 years old in good health and CMV-seropositive. Sequenced: PBMCs. The CDR3: CATSVAGTHTDTQYF. As DNA, the CDR3 is TGTGCCACCAGTGTAGCGGGGACCCACACAGATACGCAGTATTTT.